This TCR beta chain was retrieved from a study of CD8 T cell repertoires and HIV-1 epitope variants. CDR3 length: 15 residues. Germline V gene data show CDR1 as LGHNA and CDR2 as YSLEER. V dropped 3 bases and J dropped 4; count of bases not matched to a gene: 5. Comment on this clone: What it binds is unknown.

Assay used: immunoSEQ multiplex PCR; TCRdb lists only in-frame clones, some missing. The table shows 5,000 or so clones, with 55% to 80% occurring only once. The source material was cultured CD8+ T cells derived from PBMCs. The rearrangement links TRBV4-3 to TRBJ1-2, with TRBD1 matching 10 bases. This TCR was recovered from a male donor with HIV. The CDR3 region is CASSQVTGGSYGYTF. The CDR3 DNA reads as TGCGCCAGCAGCCAGGTGACAGGGGGCAGCTATGGCTACACCTTC.